The 9 T cell receptor beta chains presented below share a single source sample, sequenced in a study of T cells after yellow fever vaccination. TCRdb analysed the 5' RACE reads with MiXCR anew, one entry per CDR3 protein. The sample shows about 510,000 distinct CDR3 sequences, roughly a fifth of them seen only once. The sequencing used PBMCs, collected less than 25 days after the first yellow fever vaccination. These receptor sequences come from a man between 18 and 29 years old who received the YFV17D yellow fever vaccine.

This clonotype was counted between two and nine times. The DNA for the CDR3 is TGCAGCGCCGGACAGGGGGCGCAGGGGAATGGCTACACCTTC. This sequence encodes CSAGQGAQGNGYTF. The chain is built from TRBV29-1 and TRBJ1-2; 11 nucleotides match TRBD1. With 7 bases clipped from V and 6 bases from J, the junction kept 10 bases outside the gene matches. Looked up from germline, CDR1 is SQVTM and CDR2 is ANQGSEA. This CDR3 has 14 residues.

This clonotype was seen more than once but under ten times. The V call is TRBV7-8, the J call TRBJ1-2, with D perhaps matching TRBD1 (5 bases). Germline CDR1 and CDR2: SGHVS and FQNEAQ. Trimming stripped 5 bases from V and 2 bases from J, with 12 bases between. The CDR3 sequence is 14 residues long. The CDR3 sequence is CASSVLGQNYGYTF. In DNA, the CDR3 is TGTGCCAGCAGCGTATTGGGGCAGAACTATGGCTACACCTTC.

The chain joins TRBV9 to TRBJ2-7; 9 nucleotides agree with TRBD2. The V and J ends lost 0 bases and 1 base, in that order; junction bases with no gene match: 5. The CDR3 is 16 amino acids. The V gene's germline CDR1 is SGDLS and CDR2 YYNGEE. The CDR3 is CASSVGGTSNSYEQYF. CDR3 sequence (DNA): TGTGCCAGCAGCGTAGGCGGGACTAGCAATTCCTACGAGCAGTACTTC.

The chain couples TRBV5-1 to TRBJ2-7; 9 bases line up with TRBD1. Unmatched junction bases numbered 5, after V lost 0 bases and J lost 1 base. This CDR3 has 16 residues. Germline lookup yields CDR1 SGHRS and CDR2 YFSETQ. The CDR3 protein is CASSLAPGQGSYEQYV. CDR3 nucleotides: TGCGCCAGCAGCTTGGCCCCGGGACAGGGATCCTACGAGCAGTACGTC.

In this sample, this clonotype turned up a few times. The J gene is TRBJ2-1, the V gene TRBV4-1; no clear D. The germline V gene has CDR1 MGHRA and CDR2 YSYEKL. The ends were cut back, 6 bases at V and 7 bases at J, with 13 bases in the middle. The CDR3 length is 13 residues. CDR3 region: CASRDLGKNEQFF. CDR3 bases: TGCGCCAGCAGGGACCTAGGGAAAAATGAGCAGTTCTTC.

This chain connects TRBV5-1 to TRBJ2-1; 7 nucleotides agree with TRBD2. Germline V gene sequence: CDR1 SGHRS, CDR2 YFSETQ. This CDR3 comprises 16 residues. The trim removed 0 bases at V and 1 base at J, leaving 4 bases unmatched. The CDR3 here is CASSLAAGISYNEQFF. As DNA, the CDR3 is TGCGCCAGCAGCTTGGCAGCGGGGATTTCCTACAATGAGCAGTTCTTC.

This clonotype has a handful of counts. This chain joins TRBV12-3 or TRBV12-4 and TRBJ2-7, with a tentative D call TRBD1 (5 bases). The length of the CDR3 is 12 residues. Trimming shortened V by 7 bases and J by 6 bases, and 13 bases separated the two germline ends. The CDR3 DNA reads TGTGCCAGCAAACAGGCTTCCCCCGAGCAGTACTTC. The encoded protein is CASKQASPEQYF.

The CDR3 nucleotides are TGTGCCAGCAGCTCCATTGAGAGGAACATTCAGTACTTC. It is translated as CASSSIERNIQYF. The chain uses TRBV27 and TRBJ2-4; D is ambiguous. Germline-derived CDR1 and CDR2 are MNHEY and SMNVEV (reference sequence). Trimming removed 6 bases at V and 7 bases at J, with 13 bases between. The length of the CDR3 is 13 residues.

The sample holds a few counts of this clonotype. The junction does not match germline at one end; this may be a read error. This chain links TRBV6-2 or TRBV6-3 with TRBJ2-7; D might be TRBD2 (5 bases). Germline loops: CDR1 MNHEY, CDR2 SVGEGT. This CDR3 is 16 amino acids long. The CDR3 loop reads CASNYGVVPGPYEQYF. In DNA, the CDR3 is TGTGCCAGCAATTACGGGGTTGTCCCCGGCCCCTACGAGCAGTACTTC.